Presented here are 32 T cell receptor beta chains from one specimen sequenced in a study of cytomegalovirus exposure and HLA in healthy donors (dated by TCRdb to between 2016 and 2019). Receptor libraries were prepared by the immunoSEQ multiplex PCR assay. A mixture of 60 forward primers for TCR Vbeta segments and 13 reverse primers for TCR Jbeta segments was used in the multiplex PCR. The clones in this table, taken by TCRdb from immuneACCESS, are in-frame only. Not every clone is retained; where verified, under half of the shortfall comes from an unresolved V gene, and the cause of the rest is unknown. The sample profile shows under 80,000 clones; roughly 75% of them were found once. Of the sample, approximately 7.2% is held by the ten largest clones. The specimen sequenced was PBMCs. Every receptor here comes from a woman between 35 and 50 years old in good health and CMV-seronegative.

The chain combines TRBV5-6 with TRBJ1-1; D unclear. The CDR3 contains 14 residues. Germline V lookup: CDR1 SGHDT, CDR2 YYEEEE. Trimming cost V 0 bases and J 0 bases, with 6 bases left between them. Here the CDR3 DNA reads TGTGCCAGCAGCTTGGCCAACTTGAACACTGAAGCTTTCTTT. Translation: CASSLANLNTEAFF.

The rearrangement links TRBV11-2 to TRBJ2-7, with a tentative D call TRBD1 (6 bases). Per the germline V gene, CDR1 is SGHAT and CDR2 is FQNNGV. Trimming stripped 5 bases from V and 7 bases from J, with 15 bases between. There are 13 residues in the CDR3. CDR3 protein: CASSPGARGEQYF. In nucleotides, the CDR3 is TGTGCCAGCAGCCCCGGGGCTAGGGGGGAGCAGTACTTC.

This clone was recorded a few times. The CDR3 DNA is TGTGCCAGCAGCTTAGCGGGAGGGCGTGAGCAGTTCTTC. The encoded protein is CASSLAGGREQFF. The chain has TRBV7-9 and TRBJ2-1; 7 nucleotides agree with TRBD2. Germline assignment: CDR1 SEHNR and CDR2 FQNEAQ (reference sequence). V was pared by 0 bases and J by 9 bases, with 2 bases of the junction left unmatched. This CDR3 is built from 13 residues.

This clone is a singleton in its sample. The chain combines TRBV5-1 with TRBJ2-1; maybe TRBD2 (6 bases). This CDR3 spans 15 amino acids. The ends were cut back, 4 bases at V and 4 bases at J, with 15 bases in the middle. Germline CDR1 and CDR2: SGHRS and YFSETQ. For the CDR3, the DNA is TGCGCCAGCAGCCCCGTGGCGGGGAGATACAATGAGCAGTTCTTC. Its translation: CASSPVAGRYNEQFF.

The CDR3: CASSILRGGNYNEQFF. The CDR3 coding sequence is TGTGCCAGCAGCATTCTCCGGGGGGGGAACTACAATGAGCAGTTCTTC. The chain employs TRBV7-9 and TRBJ2-1, with TRBD2 identical over 8 bases. CDR3 length: 16 amino acids. Germline loops: CDR1 SEHNR, CDR2 FQNEAQ (reference sequence). V trimming: 5 bases; J trimming: 3 bases; junction bases outside the gene matches: 9.

The chain recombines TRBV10-2 with TRBJ1-1; D is ambiguous. Germline V CDR1 and CDR2: WSHSY, SAAADI. The CDR3 extends over 13 amino acids. Trimming took 5 bases from V and 0 from J, leaving 7 bases between them. The CDR3 DNA reads as TGCGCCAGCAGTATGAACATGAACACTGAAGCTTTCTTT. It encodes CASSMNMNTEAFF.

This clone was observed a few times. The gene calls are TRBV28 and TRBJ1-4; 7 positions agree with TRBD1. Trimming cost V 6 bases and J 13 bases; bases outside gene matches: 11. The germline V gene encodes CDR1 MDHEN and CDR2 SYDVKM. The CDR3 covers 13 residues. CDR3 nucleotide sequence: TGTGCCAGCAGCCTCGGGACAGCCCTAAGACTGTTTTTT. It specifies CASSLGTALRLFF.

The chain carries TRBV5-1 and TRBJ2-7; the match to TRBD1 covers 7 bases. The V and J ends lost 4 bases and 2 bases, in that order; junction bases with no gene match: 6. The CDR3 has 14 residues. The V gene's germline CDR1 is SGHRS and CDR2 YFSETQ. The CDR3 nucleotides are TGCGCCAGCAGCACGACAGGGTTAACCTACGAGCAGTACTTC. It codes for CASSTTGLTYEQYF.

The CDR3 region is CASSPLQGSSYNSPLHF. For the CDR3, the DNA is TGTGCCAGCTCACCCTTACAGGGGAGCTCCTATAATTCACCCCTCCACTTT. The genes are TRBV18 and TRBJ1-6; 7 bases are a match to TRBD1. The CDR3 extends over 17 amino acids. CDR1 and CDR2 (germline): KGHSH, LQKENI. Trimming removed 3 bases from V and 0 bases from J; junction bases left unmatched: 5.

The chain uses TRBV2 and TRBJ2-7; TRBD1 might be the D (5 bases). There are 14 residues in the CDR3. The ends were cut back, 0 bases at V and 2 bases at J, with 8 bases in the middle. Germline V gives CDR1 SNHLY, CDR2 FYNNEI. CDR3 in amino acids: CASSEAPGPYEQYF. The CDR3 DNA sequence: TGTGCCAGCAGTGAAGCTCCAGGGCCCTACGAGCAGTACTTC.

This chain links TRBV7-9 with TRBJ1-2; D unclear. The CDR3 length is 11 residues. Germline lookup yields CDR1 SEHNR and CDR2 FQNEAQ (reference sequence). V dropped 1 base and J dropped 10 bases, with 7 bases sitting between them. This chain's CDR3 is CASSLVHNYTF. CDR3 in DNA: TGTGCCAGCAGCTTAGTCCACAACTACACCTTC.

The chain links TRBV6-5 to TRBJ2-7; a weak D match, TRBD1 (5 bases). This CDR3 comprises 14 residues. Looked up from germline, CDR1 is MNHEY and CDR2 is SVGAGI. Between the trimmed V and J ends, which lost 5 bases and 7 bases, there was a span of 18 bases. Written as DNA, the CDR3 is TGTGCCAGCAGTCGTCAGGGTGACGTGGGGGAGCAGTACTTC. Encoded protein: CASSRQGDVGEQYF.

The rearrangement uses TRBV10-1 and TRBJ1-2; tentatively, D is TRBD1 (5 bases). Germline V gene lookup returns CDR1 WNHNN and CDR2 SYGVQD (reference sequence). The CDR3 has 15 residues. V shed 0 bases and J shed 7 bases, with 15 bases lying between them. CDR3: CASSESSAGWFGYTF. CDR3 nucleotide sequence: TGCGCCAGCAGTGAGTCGAGTGCAGGGTGGTTTGGCTACACCTTC.

This rearrangement joins TRBV11-2 to TRBJ2-3; TRBD2 matches 8 bases. Trimming removed 1 base from V and 10 bases from J; junction bases left unmatched: 13. The CDR3 consists of 16 residues. The germline CDR1 and CDR2 sequences are SGHAT and FQNNGV. CDR3 loop: CASSLVPWGSGVSQYF. The CDR3 coding sequence is TGTGCCAGCAGCTTAGTCCCTTGGGGTAGCGGGGTGTCGCAGTATTTT.

The chain combines TRBV2 with TRBJ1-4, with 7 bases lining up with TRBD1. J was trimmed by 5 bases and V by 10 bases; bases with no gene match: 10. The germline gives CDR1 SNHLY, CDR2 FYNNEI. The CDR3 contains 14 residues. The CDR3 DNA is TGTGCCACCCTCGGACAGGTCGGGAATGAAAAACTGTTTTTT. Translation gives CATLGQVGNEKLFF.

Comment on this clone: The sample holds other DNA sequences that translate to the same CDR3. The V and J genes are TRBV1 and TRBJ2-1; the table's D gene call, TRBD2, was not cross checked with the DNA. TRBV1 is a pseudogene locus. CDR3 length: 18 amino acids. In DNA, the CDR3 is TGCACCAGCAGCCAAGAAGGTATTCCGGGACTAGCGGGGTCTGAGCAGTTCTTC. Protein product: CTSSQEGIPGLAGSEQFF.

The CDR3 protein is CASSLGVAGGGNEQFF. CDR3 coding DNA: TGTGCCAGCAGCTTGGGAGTCGCGGGTGGGGGGAATGAGCAGTTCTTC. The chain links TRBV5-4 to TRBJ2-1, with a weak D call TRBD2 (6 bases). Per the germline V gene, CDR1 is SGHNT and CDR2 is YYREEE (reference sequence). Trimming took 0 bases from V and 7 from J, leaving 17 bases between them. This CDR3 has 16 residues.

The chain uses TRBV29-1 and TRBJ1-1; D is ambiguous. This CDR3 has 11 residues. V lost 8 bases to trimming and J lost 4 bases, with 11 bases between them. Germline V gene sequence: CDR1 SQVTM, CDR2 ANQGSEA. This CDR3 reads CSLESSTEAFF. The CDR3 nucleotides are TGCAGCCTCGAATCGAGCACTGAAGCTTTCTTT.

This clone has only a few counts. The chain recombines TRBV19 with TRBJ1-5; D call uncertain. The V gene lost 5 bases and the J gene lost 0 bases, with 14 bases spanning the gap. The CDR3 has 16 residues. Germline values: CDR1 LNHDA, CDR2 SQIVND (reference sequence). For the CDR3, the DNA is TGTGCCAGTAGTCCCCTCCCCGGGAGTAGCAATCAGCCCCAGCATTTT. It yields the protein CASSPLPGSSNQPQHF. The whole variable domain, remainder taken from reference TRBV19 and TRBJ1-5, is DGGITQSPKYLFRKEGQNVTLSCEQNLNHDAMYWYRQDPGQGLRLIYYSQIVNDFQKGDIAEGYSVSREKKESFPLTVTSAQKNPTAFYLCASSPLPGSSNQPQHFGDGTRLSIL.

The chain has TRBV15 and TRBJ2-1, with 7 bases identical to TRBD2. The CDR3 runs to 15 residues. Germline CDR1 LNHNV, CDR2 YYDKDF (reference sequence). The V segment lost 1 base and the J segment 0 bases; nucleotides outside the gene matches: 0. CDR3 in DNA: TGTGCCACCAGCAGAGGGGGGGGCTCCTACAATGAGCAGTTCTTC. Translating it yields CATSRGGGSYNEQFF.

The chain uses TRBV18 and TRBJ2-7; TRBD1 matches 7 bases. The CDR3 is 14 amino acids. V was clipped by 4 bases and J by 5 bases; unmatched bases: 8. Germline CDR1 reads KGHSH; CDR2 reads LQKENI. CDR3 sequence (DNA): TGTGCCAGCTCACGGGACAGCGGCCCGGACGAGCAGTACTTC. Its translation is CASSRDSGPDEQYF.

For the CDR3, the DNA is TGTGCCAGCAGTTTATTCGGACAGGGGGCAGAAGGCTACACCTTC. Translating gives CASSLFGQGAEGYTF. V and J are TRBV28 and TRBJ1-2, with 11 nucleotides matching TRBD1. There are 15 residues in the CDR3. Germline assignment: CDR1 MDHEN and CDR2 SYDVKM. V lost 1 base and J lost 8; bases outside the gene matches: 6.

This sequence joins TRBV27 and TRBJ2-7, with TRBD2 matching 10 bases. Trimming removed 6 bases from V and 4 bases from J; junction bases left unmatched: 9. The CDR3 contains 15 residues. Germline CDR1 reads MNHEY; CDR2 reads SMNVEV (reference sequence). The CDR3, as DNA: TGTGCCAGCAGCAGTGTAGCGGGAGGTTTATACGAGCAGTACTTC. Translated: CASSSVAGGLYEQYF.

The chain links TRBV7-8 to TRBJ1-1; 7 nucleotides match TRBD1. V was pared by 4 bases and J by 9 bases, with 11 bases of the junction left unmatched. Per the germline V gene, CDR1 is SGHVS and CDR2 is FQNEAQ. The CDR3 consists of 14 residues. The CDR3 loop reads CASSSTVGGQKAFF. In DNA form, the CDR3 reads TGTGCCAGCAGCTCAACGGTCGGGGGACAGAAAGCTTTCTTT.

In this sample, this clone turned up once. This sequence joins TRBV4-1 and TRBJ2-1, with D possibly TRBD2 on 5 matching bases. Per the germline V gene, CDR1 is MGHRA and CDR2 is YSYEKL. The CDR3 is 13 residues long. V lost 8 bases and J lost 9, with 17 bases in between. The CDR3 DNA is TGCGCCAGCGGCCCCGGACTCGGGCGTGAGCAGTTCTTC. Protein sequence: CASGPGLGREQFF.

This clone was counted a single time. The chain couples TRBV7-2 to TRBJ2-1; D might be TRBD2 (5 bases). Germline V gene lookup returns CDR1 SGHTA and CDR2 FQGNSA. Between the trimmed V and J ends, which lost 5 bases and 8 bases, there was a span of 19 bases. The CDR3 extends over 15 amino acids. CDR3 amino acids: CASSPRGNSVYEQFF. CDR3 sequence (DNA): TGTGCCAGCAGCCCCCGAGGAAATAGCGTCTATGAGCAGTTCTTC.

The V call is TRBV7-9, the J call TRBJ1-2; 12 bases map to TRBD1. CDR3 length: 16 residues. From germline, CDR1 is SEHNR and CDR2 FQNEAQ (reference sequence). V shed 4 bases, J shed 4 bases, and the junction held 7 bases outside the gene matches. The CDR3 DNA reads as TGTGCCAGCAGCTACACCGGGACAGGGGGCTTCTATGGCTACACCTTC. Translation gives CASSYTGTGGFYGYTF.

The chain employs TRBV7-2 and TRBJ2-6; tentatively, D is TRBD1 (5 bases). With 3 bases removed from V and 0 bases from J, the gap between germline ends came to 12 bases. There are 17 residues in the CDR3. In germline, CDR1 is SGHTA, CDR2 FQGNSA. This chain's CDR3 is CASSFRHRNSGANVLTF. The CDR3 coding sequence is TGTGCCAGCAGCTTTAGACACAGGAACTCTGGGGCCAACGTCCTGACTTTC.

The chain employs TRBV9 and TRBJ1-2, with D unclear. The germline V and J ends were trimmed by 0 bases and 6 bases, with 6 bases remaining between them. Germline CDR1 reads SGDLS; CDR2 reads YYNGEE. The CDR3 totals 12 residues. As DNA, the CDR3 is TGTGCCAGCAGCGTAGACGGGGATGGCTACACCTTC. Its translation: CASSVDGDGYTF.

This chain joins TRBV2 and TRBJ1-5; 7 bases map to TRBD1. Germline lookup yields CDR1 SNHLY and CDR2 FYNNEI. V dropped 8 bases and J dropped 6; count of bases not matched to a gene: 13. CDR3 size: 15 residues. The CDR3 nucleotides are TGTGCCAGCGGACGCCGGGACAGAGGACCTCAGCCCCAGCATTTT. It specifies CASGRRDRGPQPQHF.

This chain links TRBV27 with TRBJ2-7; possible D gene TRBD2, 6 bases. The V end lost 5 bases, the J end lost 2 bases, and 16 bases lay between the germline ends. Germline V gene data show CDR1 as MNHEY and CDR2 as SMNVEV (reference sequence). CDR3 length: 15 amino acids. CDR3 bases: TGTGCCAGCAGTCCTGGGGCTAGCGATACCTACGAGCAGTACTTC. This encodes CASSPGASDTYEQYF.

V usage is TRBV5-1 and J usage is TRBJ2-3, with 15 bases aligning to TRBD2. V dropped 4 bases and J dropped 2; count of bases not matched to a gene: 5. The CDR3 length is 17 residues. Per the germline V gene, CDR1 is SGHRS and CDR2 is YFSETQ. The CDR3 DNA follows: TGCGCCAGCAGCCGGGGGACTAGCGGGGGGCTCACAGATACGCAGTATTTT. Amino acid sequence: CASSRGTSGGLTDTQYF.